This T cell receptor (beta chain) was captured in a study of blood T cells in healthy people across ages (dated by TCRdb to the mid-2010s). For context, the study as a whole: In model experiments, roughly one uniquely barcoded TCR beta cDNA molecule per two T cells was captured by template switching. The donors were divided into four age groups: young (average approximately 15 years), middle-aged (under 40), aged (about 62) and long-lived (more than 75). Using the same blood draw, the study looked at two additional independent replicas of 1 million unique cDNA reads for two donors, one aged 18 to 30 and the other aged 80 or older. To avoid experimental bias, donors of different ages were distributed randomly across sequencing lanes. To track age-related changes in TCR beta repertoire diversity, the study relied on deep sequencing normalized with unique cDNA molecular identifiers.

From the cysteine through the phenylalanine, the CDR3 covers 13 amino acids. CDR3 DNA is the only sequence kept; it has 39 bases, read in frame from the first base. Trimming takes 4 bases from V and 3 bases from J, and the germline ends sit 13 bases apart. Reading the germline V gene gives CDR1 SQVTM and CDR2 ANQGSEA. This clonotype has only a few counts. Its antigen remains undetermined. Base quality data are lacking; no much larger clone is found one base away. The roughly 42 donors, aged about 6 to 100 years, were systemically healthy Caucasian individuals from Russia. Around 10 milliliters of peripheral blood were drawn from each donor into EDTA-treated Vacutainer tubes. Ficoll-Paque density-gradient centrifugation was used to isolate PBMCs, with at least 6 million per sample. Trizol reagent was used to extract total RNA from PBMCs, with at least 5.5 micrograms per sample. The percentages of naive CD45RAhigh/CD27high T cells were determined by flow cytometry on a PBMC aliquot from every donor.

Overall study results and their limits: Estimates of total diversity based on one million sequenced T cells were regarded as lower bounds and as underestimates. Compared with the aged group, the long-lived group had more naive CD4+ T cells, fewer expanded clones and increased TCR diversity, a pattern suggesting age selection. Conclusive comparison of naive and antigen-experienced compartments was prevented by the profiling of bulk unsorted PBMCs. Observed TCR beta diversity per million T cells fell roughly linearly with age, and a significant reduction was already apparent by age roughly 40. Observed TCR beta diversity correlated strongly with the percentage of naive T cells measured by flow cytometry. The CMV infection status of donors was not known, potentially confounding age-related changes in expanded clonotypes.

Receptor amplification or capture employed 5' RACE. This sample was sequenced with an Illumina HiSeq 2500. The second PCR ran for about 6 to 11 cycles and used a J-beta primer mix along with a sample-barcoded 5' primer. A unique molecular identifier was introduced onto each TCR beta cDNA molecule by a template-switch 5' adaptor carrying 12 random nucleotides. Each sample yielded at least 2.5 million CDR3-containing paired-end reads. First-strand cDNA synthesis was performed from all RNA using the Mint cDNA synthesis kit, with priming by a TRBC-specific oligonucleotide. After uracil-DNA glycosylase treatment, a first 18-cycle PCR used universal primers M1SS and BC2_uni_R on all cDNA. In the authors' own workflow: Normalization of each sample was performed by random selection of 1 million high-quality reads, each carrying a distinct molecular identifier. Instead of being binned into consensus sequences, reads with shared molecular identifiers were discarded. MiTCR, set to a Q25 quality threshold and the strictest error-elimination algorithm, was used for CDR3 identification, clonotype clustering and error correction. A nonparametric unseen species model with Euler transformation was used to estimate a lower bound on total TCR beta diversity. Starting from the raw public reads, TCRdb applied fastp trimming at Q25, assembled clones with MiXCR and retained in-frame beta chains. For every CDR3 protein sequence, its rows merge into one entry that carries the most common genes and DNA. The V and J calls and clone size are TCRdb's, not the authors'. In all, the sample holds fewer than 800,000 distinct CDR3 sequences, and roughly 50% of those were seen once. The top ten constitute roughly 34% of the sample.

This chain joins TRBV29-1 to TRBJ2-7; the D gene cannot be named for sure. Material for sequencing was blood. The TCR sequence derives from a woman aged 60 to 75 in good health. The DNA sequence is given as TGCAGCGTTGTATGGCAGGAATTCTACGAGCAGTACTTC. This is translated as CSVVWQEFYEQYF.